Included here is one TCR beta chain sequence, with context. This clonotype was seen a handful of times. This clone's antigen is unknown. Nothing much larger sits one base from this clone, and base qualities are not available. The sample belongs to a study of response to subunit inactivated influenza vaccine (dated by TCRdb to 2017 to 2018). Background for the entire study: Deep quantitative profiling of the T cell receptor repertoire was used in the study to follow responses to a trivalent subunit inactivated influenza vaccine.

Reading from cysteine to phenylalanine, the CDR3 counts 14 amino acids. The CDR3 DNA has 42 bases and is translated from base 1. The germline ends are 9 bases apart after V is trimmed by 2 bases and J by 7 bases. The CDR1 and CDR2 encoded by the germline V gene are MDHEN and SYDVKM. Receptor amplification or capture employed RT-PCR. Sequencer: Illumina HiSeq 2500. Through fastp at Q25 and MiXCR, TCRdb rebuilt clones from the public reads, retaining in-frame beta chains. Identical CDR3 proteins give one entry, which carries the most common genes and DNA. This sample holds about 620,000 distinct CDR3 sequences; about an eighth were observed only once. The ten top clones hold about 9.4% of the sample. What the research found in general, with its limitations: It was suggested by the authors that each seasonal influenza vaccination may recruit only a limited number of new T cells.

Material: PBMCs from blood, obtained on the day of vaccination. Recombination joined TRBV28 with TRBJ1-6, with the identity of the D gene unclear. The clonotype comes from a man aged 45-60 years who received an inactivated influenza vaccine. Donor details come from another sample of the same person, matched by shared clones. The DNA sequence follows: TGTGCCAGCAGTTTACCGGGTCTCAATTCACCCCTCCACTTT. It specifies CASSLPGLNSPLHF.